Listed here are 28 T cell receptor beta chains from one sample, sequenced in a study of early T cells in non-severe SARS-CoV-2 infection. TCRdb reprocessed the 5' RACE reads via MiXCR and lists one record per CDR3 protein. Found here are about 62,000 distinct CDR3 sequences, approximately 9.3% of them singletons; the top ten hold over 0.95%. The sample was whole blood. These receptors were taken from an adult who was a healthcare worker with PCR-confirmed SARS-CoV-2 infection or an uninfected control (not recorded which).

J is TRBJ2-3 and V is TRBV5-1; D is possibly TRBD1 or TRBD2 (6 bases each). CDR3 length: 14 residues. The V and J ends lost 4 bases and 0 bases respectively, with 9 bases between them. In germline, CDR1 is SGHRS, CDR2 YFSETQ. The CDR3 loop reads CASSGGTSTDTQYF. CDR3 bases: TGCGCCAGCAGCGGAGGGACAAGCACAGATACGCAGTATTTT.

This sequence joins TRBV18 and TRBJ1-5, with 7 bases identical to TRBD1. From germline, CDR1 is KGHSH and CDR2 LQKENI. The CDR3 loop spans 16 amino acids. Trimming removed 1 base from V and 3 bases from J; junction bases left unmatched: 6. CDR3 loop: CASSPRAQGVNQPQHF. The DNA for the CDR3 is TGTGCCAGCTCACCACGCGCCCAGGGGGTCAATCAGCCCCAGCATTTT.

This clonotype was recorded a few times. As DNA, the CDR3 is TGTGCCAGCAGATCAACTATTCAAGAGACCCAGTACTTC. Translation gives CASRSTIQETQYF. The rearrangement uses TRBV3-1 and TRBJ2-5; D remains unclear. The CDR3 is 13 residues long. The V gene's germline CDR1 is LGHDT and CDR2 YNNKEL (reference sequence). V was trimmed by 6 bases and J by 2 bases, leaving 10 bases between them.

This clonotype was seen more than once but under ten times. The chain combines TRBV18 with TRBJ1-2; TRBD1 agrees at 9 bases. CDR1 KGHSH and CDR2 LQKENI come from the germline V gene. This CDR3 is 15 amino acids long. V dropped 6 bases and J dropped 2; count of bases not matched to a gene: 7. CDR3 DNA: TGTGCCAGCTCCAAGTCGGGACAGGGAAACTATGGCTACACCTTC. This translates into CASSKSGQGNYGYTF.

This clonotype has at least ten counts. The chain recombines TRBV19 with TRBJ2-1; D might be TRBD2 (6 bases). Trimming took off 9 bases at V and 8 bases at J, with 32 bases between the two ends. CDR3 length equals 18 residues. The germline gives CDR1 LNHDA, CDR2 SQIVND (reference sequence). Here the CDR3 DNA reads TGTGCCAGCCGAGGAGGGACTCACGGATTTGGGCCCTCCGATGAGCAGTTCTTC. It codes for CASRGGTHGFGPSDEQFF.

This clonotype has at least ten counts. The chain is built from TRBV12-3 or TRBV12-4 and TRBJ1-1; no definite D call. The CDR3 totals 13 residues. The ends were cut back, 5 bases at V and 6 bases at J, with 13 bases in the middle. The CDR3 DNA follows: TGTGCCAGCAGTGACGAACCTCGGGCTGAAGCTTTCTTT. It yields the protein CASSDEPRAEAFF.

This clonotype was recorded a few times. The chain recombines TRBV19 with TRBJ1-2; a possible D gene is TRBD1 (5 bases). This CDR3 is 16 amino acids long. V lost 5 bases and J 4 bases, leaving 20 bases between the germline ends. Germline CDR1 is LNHDA and CDR2 is SQIVND (reference sequence). The DNA of the CDR3 is TGTGCCAGTAGTCACAACTCCCGACAGACAACCTATGGCTACACCTTC. The encoded protein is CASSHNSRQTTYGYTF.

This clonotype was seen a few times. The J gene is TRBJ1-4, the V gene TRBV18, with TRBD1 matching over 7 bases. V was pared by 3 bases and J by 7 bases, with 2 bases of the junction left unmatched. The CDR3 consists of 13 residues. Germline-derived CDR1 and CDR2 are KGHSH and LQKENI. CDR3 amino acids: CASSPDRTEKLFF. The DNA of the CDR3 is TGTGCCAGCTCACCGGACAGGACTGAAAAACTGTTTTTT. The variable domain in full, completed from reference TRBV18 and TRBJ1-4, reads NAGVMQNPRHLVRRRGQEARLRCSPMKGHSHVYWYRQLPEEGLKFMVYLQKENIIDESGMPKERFSAEFPKEGPSILRIQQVVRGDSAAYFCASSPDRTEKLFFGSGTQLSVL.

This clonotype was seen ten or more times. The chain carries TRBV5-6 and TRBJ2-1; D remains unclear. The CDR3 is 11 amino acids. Germline CDR1 and CDR2: SGHDT and YYEEEE. Trimming took 0 bases from V and 8 from J, leaving 3 bases between them. CDR3 DNA sequence: TGTGCCAGCAGCTTGGCGCATGAGCAGTTCTTC. The encoded protein is CASSLAHEQFF.

This clonotype was found a few times. The rearrangement uses TRBV24-1 and TRBJ1-1; no reliable D call. There are 12 residues in the CDR3. Looked up from germline, CDR1 is KGHDR and CDR2 is SFDVKD. V was pared by 2 bases and J by 2 bases, with 2 bases between. CDR3: CATSDSNTEAFF. The CDR3 DNA sequence: TGTGCCACCAGTGATTCAAACACTGAAGCTTTCTTT.

In its sample, this clonotype was seen a few times. This rearrangement joins TRBV7-2 to TRBJ2-4, with D maybe TRBD2 (6 bases). Germline lookup yields CDR1 SGHTA and CDR2 FQGNSA. The CDR3 loop spans 14 amino acids. V was pared by 1 base and J by 5 bases, with 9 bases between. The CDR3 DNA is TGTGCCAGCAGCTTAGTATCGGGAGAAAACATTCAGTACTTC. Amino acid sequence: CASSLVSGENIQYF.

CDR3 residues: CASSEWGRDTEAFF. The CDR3 DNA reads as TGTGCCAGCAGTGAATGGGGCAGGGACACTGAAGCTTTCTTT. J is TRBJ1-1 and V is TRBV2, with a possible D match to TRBD1 (5 bases). This CDR3 spans 14 amino acids. Trimming shortened V by 2 bases and J by 3 bases, and 10 bases separated the two germline ends. The germline gives CDR1 SNHLY, CDR2 FYNNEI.

As DNA, the CDR3 is TGTGCCAGCAGTTACTCGAGCACAGCCCGCACAGATACGCAGTATTTT. This sequence encodes CASSYSSTARTDTQYF. The V gene is TRBV6-6, the J gene TRBJ2-3; no firm D call. This CDR3 is built from 16 residues. V was trimmed by 0 bases and J by 1 base, leaving 11 bases between them. The germline CDR1 and CDR2 sequences are MNHNY and SVGAGI (reference sequence).

This clonotype was seen a few times. The V call is TRBV11-3, the J call TRBJ2-7, with TRBD2 identical over 11 bases. Trimming removed 5 bases from V and 0 bases from J; junction bases left unmatched: 6. The germline gives CDR1 SGHNT, CDR2 YENEEA. The length of the CDR3 is 16 residues. For the CDR3, the DNA is TGTGCCAGCAGCCCGGGACTAGCGGTCTTCTCCTACGAGCAGTACGTC. Translation gives CASSPGLAVFSYEQYV.

The V gene is TRBV18, the J gene TRBJ2-1, with D maybe TRBD1 (6 bases). CDR1 is KGHSH and CDR2 is LQKENI in the germline V gene. This CDR3 region has 13 residues. Deletions cut 1 base from V and 7 bases from J, with 8 bases between. This chain's CDR3 is CASSPLQGNEQFF. The CDR3 nucleotides read TGTGCCAGCTCACCACTACAGGGTAATGAGCAGTTCTTC.

This clonotype was seen repeatedly, ten times or more. The V call is TRBV12-3 or TRBV12-4, the J call TRBJ2-6, with D unclear. The length of the CDR3 is 16 residues. Trimming pared 3 bases from V and 0 bases from J, leaving 9 bases between. The CDR3 is CASSFGGNSGANVLTF. Here the CDR3 DNA reads TGTGCCAGCAGTTTCGGCGGTAACTCTGGGGCCAACGTCCTGACTTTC.

This clonotype was counted only a few times. The CDR3 loop is CASSLAAKTEAFF. The CDR3 region has the DNA TGTGCCAGCAGCTTGGCCGCAAAAACTGAAGCTTTCTTT. The rearrangement links TRBV5-6 to TRBJ1-1; no definite D call. CDR1 SGHDT and CDR2 YYEEEE come from the germline V gene. V shed 0 bases and J shed 5 bases, with 8 bases lying between them. This CDR3 comprises 13 residues.

This clonotype was recorded a few times. In nucleotides, the CDR3 is TGTGCCAGCAGTTCAGCGGGGGGAGTCGACGATAGCAATCAGCCCCAGCATTTT. Translating gives CASSSAGGVDDSNQPQHF. The chain employs TRBV6-6 and TRBJ1-5, with D possibly matching TRBD1 (5 bases). The germline CDR1 and CDR2 sequences are MNHNY and SVGAGI (reference sequence). V was clipped by 4 bases and J by 0 bases, with 19 bases between them. The CDR3 loop spans 18 amino acids.

J is TRBJ2-1 and V is TRBV11-2; 8 bases line up with TRBD2. The CDR3 has 16 amino acids. The V gene's germline CDR1 is SGHAT and CDR2 FQNNGV. The trim removed 2 bases at V and 9 bases at J, leaving 12 bases unmatched. The CDR3: CASSLIRGTSPLEQFF. The CDR3 coding sequence is TGTGCCAGCAGCTTAATCCGAGGGACTAGTCCTCTTGAGCAGTTCTTC. The full variable domain, rest sourced from reference TRBV11-2 and TRBJ2-1, is EAGVAQSPRYKIIEKRQSVAFWCNPISGHATLYWYQQILGQGPKLLIQFQNNGVVDDSQLPKDRFSAERLKGVDSTLKIQPAKLEDSAVYLCASSLIRGTSPLEQFFGPGTRLTVL.

This clonotype was seen a few times. This sequence joins TRBV29-1 and TRBJ1-2; D remains ambiguous. This CDR3 has 13 residues. Trimming pared 3 bases from V and 5 bases from J, leaving 13 bases between. Germline assignment: CDR1 SQVTM and CDR2 ANQGSEA. Written as DNA, the CDR3 is TGCAGCGTTGATTCCGCCTGGGGTTATGGCTACACCTTC. Its protein is CSVDSAWGYGYTF.

This clonotype was seen a handful of times. The rearrangement uses TRBV12-3 or TRBV12-4 and TRBJ1-5; D not resolved. The CDR3 is 12 residues long. V lost 3 bases and J lost 6, with 6 bases in between. The chain's CDR3 is CASSFRGQPQHF. For the CDR3, the DNA is TGTGCCAGCAGTTTTCGGGGTCAGCCCCAGCATTTT.

This chain links TRBV5-1 with TRBJ2-3, with a weak D call TRBD2 (5 bases). V was trimmed by 2 bases and J by 1 base, leaving 11 bases between them. Looked up from germline, CDR1 is SGHRS and CDR2 is YFSETQ. The CDR3 totals 15 residues. The CDR3 region is CASSFGGRRTDTQYF. CDR3 in DNA: TGCGCCAGCAGCTTCGGCGGGCGCCGCACAGATACGCAGTATTTT. Full variable domain (remainder filled in from reference TRBV5-1 and TRBJ2-3): KAGVTQTPRYLIKTRGQQVTLSCSPISGHRSVSWYQQTPGQGLQFLFEYFSETQRNKGNFPGRFSGRQFSNSRSEMNVSTLELGDSALYLCASSFGGRRTDTQYFGPGTRLTVL.

The chain employs TRBV7-2 and TRBJ1-1, with D tentatively TRBD1 (6 bases). Germline V gives CDR1 SGHTA, CDR2 FQGNSA. The CDR3 extends over 14 amino acids. V lost 3 bases and J lost 5, with 13 bases in between. The CDR3 DNA sequence: TGTGCCAGCAGCTTCACCAGGGGAGAGACTGAAGCTTTCTTT. Translation: CASSFTRGETEAFF.

This clonotype showed up many times. The CDR3 reads CASSITDLTGELFF. The DNA for the CDR3 is TGTGCCAGTAGTATAACCGACTTGACCGGGGAGCTGTTTTTT. The chain recombines TRBV19 with TRBJ2-2; no firm D call. Trimming shortened V by 2 bases and J by 5 bases, and 9 bases separated the two germline ends. Germline V gene sequence: CDR1 LNHDA, CDR2 SQIVND (reference sequence). The CDR3 length is 14 residues.

This clonotype was recorded many times. The J gene is TRBJ2-1, the V gene TRBV2; D could derive from TRBD1 or TRBD2 (5 bases each). Trimming pared 5 bases from V and 8 bases from J, leaving 22 bases between. Germline V gene lookup returns CDR1 SNHLY and CDR2 FYNNEI. The length of the CDR3 is 16 residues. CDR3 coding DNA: TGTGCCAGCAGTCTAGATATTTTGGGACGAGGGGATGAGCAGTTCTTC. Its protein is CASSLDILGRGDEQFF.

This clonotype came up a few times. This rearrangement joins TRBV7-2 to TRBJ2-5; TRBD2 agrees at 12 bases. The V and J ends lost 5 bases and 0 bases, in that order; junction bases with no gene match: 13. CDR3 length: 19 amino acids. Germline assignment: CDR1 SGHTA and CDR2 FQGNSA. CDR3 DNA sequence: TGTGCCAGCAGCCTGACTAGCGGGGGTCGACCATCACACCAAGAGACCCAGTACTTC. Translation gives CASSLTSGGRPSHQETQYF.

This clonotype was counted only a few times. This chain uses TRBV5-5 with TRBJ1-5; D is perhaps TRBD1 (5 bases). The CDR3 spans 17 residues. Germline V gives CDR1 SGHKS, CDR2 YYEKEE (reference sequence). V lost 4 bases to trimming and J lost 4 bases, with 21 bases between them. CDR3 DNA: TGTGCCAGCAGCCAAGGTGCAGGGCCTCTGGTAAATCAGCCCCAGCATTTT. Amino acid sequence: CASSQGAGPLVNQPQHF.

In its sample, this clonotype was seen a few times. The V call is TRBV12-3 or TRBV12-4, the J call TRBJ2-1; 12 nucleotides agree with TRBD1. V gave up 7 bases and J gave up 10 bases; unmatched junction bases: 11. The CDR3 runs to 15 residues. The CDR3 coding sequence is TGTGCCAGCACCTTACGTGGGACAGGGGGCGCGGAGCAGTTCTTC. The encoded protein is CASTLRGTGGAEQFF.